These T cell receptor beta chains were read from a single sample in a study of beta chain features in type 1 diabetes. The assay was immunoSEQ multiplex PCR, and TCRdb's table has in-frame clones only and misses some. The sample shows hundreds of thousands of clones, around 15% of them seen only once. Input material: naive CD4+ T cells from blood. The receptor source for this set is a man aged 18 to 30 in good health. Each CDR3 is given with its conserved first and last residue. A D gene is named only where the DNA matches it firmly. Clone size is stated in some rows and not others, as once, few, many or a class when expanded.

clone_size	v_call	d_call	j_call	cdr3_aa	cdr3_nt
few	TRBV4-2	.	TRBJ1-1	CASSLDRRGTEAFF	TGTGCCAGCAGCCTAGACAGGAGGGGGACTGAAGCTTTCTTT
.	TRBV5-4	TRBD1	TRBJ2-5	CASNKQGGEETQYF	TGTGCCAGCAACAAACAGGGGGGAGAAGAGACCCAGTACTTC
.	TRBV7-3	.	TRBJ2-3	CASSLGVPSTDTQYF	TGTGCCAGCAGCCTCGGGGTGCCAAGCACAGATACGCAGTATTTT
few	TRBV29-1	.	TRBJ1-2	CSVGIGEGYTF	TGCAGCGTTGGTATAGGGGAGGGCTACACCTTC
.	TRBV7-2	TRBD1	TRBJ2-7	CASSLGTGTYEQYF	TGTGCCAGCAGCTTGGGGACAGGTACCTACGAGCAGTACTTC
.	TRBV5-4	TRBD1	TRBJ1-1	CASSPRQGWAEAFF	TGTGCCAGCAGCCCCCGACAGGGGTGGGCTGAAGCTTTCTTT
.	TRBV7-2	.	TRBJ1-6	CASSLVGGADSPLHF	TGTGCCAGCAGCTTAGTAGGGGGGGCTGATTCACCCCTCCACTTT
few	TRBV19	TRBD1	TRBJ2-2	CASKSGQRNTGELFF	TGTGCCAGTAAGTCGGGACAGAGGAACACCGGGGAGCTGTTTTTT
.	TRBV6-5	TRBD1	TRBJ1-3	CASSYGRQGSGNTIYF	TGTGCCAGCAGTTACGGCCGACAGGGCTCTGGAAACACCATATATTTT
.	TRBV5-1	.	TRBJ2-1	CASSLTGVPYNEQFF	TGCGCCAGCAGCTTGACCGGGGTCCCCTACAATGAGCAGTTCTTC
.	TRBV7-9	.	TRBJ2-7	CASSFGLSYEQYF	TGTGCCAGCAGCTTTGGGTTATCCTACGAGCAGTACTTC
few	TRBV5-4	TRBD2	TRBJ2-7	CASSYASGRYEQYF	TGTGCCAGCAGCTATGCTAGCGGGAGGTACGAGCAGTACTTC
.	TRBV2	.	TRBJ2-7	CASSEQGYEQYF	TGTGCCAGCAGTGAACAAGGGTACGAGCAGTACTTC
few	TRBV28	.	TRBJ2-2	CASSLGARYTGELFF	TGTGCCAGCAGTTTGGGGGCGCGATATACCGGGGAGCTGTTTTTT
.	TRBV18	.	TRBJ2-7	CASSPADGLYEQYF	TGTGCCAGCTCACCCGCCGACGGCCTCTACGAGCAGTACTTC
.	TRBV19	TRBD1	TRBJ2-3	CASNNRGQGDTQYF	TGTGCCAGTAACAACAGGGGGCAAGGAGATACGCAGTATTTT
few	TRBV5-4	.	TRBJ1-2	CASSLVDGDGYTF	TGTGCCAGCAGCTTGGTGGACGGGGATGGCTACACCTTC
few	TRBV2	.	TRBJ2-7	CASRGAAGATYEQYF	TGTGCCAGCAGGGGGGCTGCGGGGGCCACCTACGAGCAGTACTTC
.	TRBV6-1	TRBD1	TRBJ2-7	CASRRTGGSEQYF	TGTGCCAGCAGGAGGACAGGGGGTTCCGAGCAGTACTTC
.	TRBV30	TRBD2	TRBJ2-1	CALGTSGGRSYNEQFF	TGTGCCTTGGGGACTAGCGGGGGGCGCTCCTACAATGAGCAGTTCTTC
few	TRBV7-9	TRBD1	TRBJ2-7	CASSSDRASYEQYF	TGTGCCAGCAGCTCTGACAGGGCTTCCTACGAGCAGTACTTC
.	TRBV7-2	TRBD2	TRBJ2-3	CASSWGTSGTDTQYF	TGTGCCAGCAGCTGGGGGACTAGCGGCACAGATACGCAGTATTTT
few	TRBV5-1	.	TRBJ2-1	CASSQPGRNNEQFF	TGCGCCAGCAGTCAGCCGGGACGGAACAATGAGCAGTTCTTC
few	TRBV28	.	TRBJ2-3	CASSSPGSWTDTQYF	TGTGCCAGCAGTTCCCCGGGCAGTTGGACAGATACGCAGTATTTT
few	TRBV5-4	.	TRBJ1-1	CASHVGLLNTEAFF	TGTGCCAGCCACGTTGGGTTATTGAACACTGAAGCTTTCTTT
.	TRBV4-2	.	TRBJ1-5	CASSQDIFLLVNQPQHF	TGTGCCAGCAGCCAAGATATCTTCCTTTTGGTGAATCAGCCCCAGCATTTT
.	TRBV18	.	TRBJ1-2	CASSPGRADGYGYTF	TGTGCCAGCTCACCCGGGAGAGCAGATGGCTATGGCTACACCTTC
.	TRBV19	.	TRBJ1-6	CASSKRQEYNSPLHF	TGTGCCAGTAGCAAACGACAGGAATATAATTCACCCCTCCACTTT
few	TRBV27	.	TRBJ1-5	CASSLGVVGNQPQHF	TGTGCCAGCAGCCTAGGGGTAGTCGGCAATCAGCCCCAGCATTTT
few	TRBV7-2	.	TRBJ1-4	CASSLARGSTNEKLFF	TGTGCCAGCAGCTTGGCTCGCGGTTCAACTAATGAAAAACTGTTTTTT
few	TRBV30	.	TRBJ1-6	CAWRKVSSNSPLHF	TGTGCCTGGAGAAAGGTCAGCTCTAATTCACCCCTCCACTTT
.	TRBV28	.	TRBJ2-7	CASSLYWEQYF	TGTGCCAGCAGTTTATACTGGGAGCAGTACTTC
.	TRBV9	.	TRBJ2-1	CASSVASEQFF	TGTGCCAGCAGCGTAGCGTCCGAGCAGTTCTTC
few	TRBV6-5	TRBD1	TRBJ1-1	CASSYGQVGEAFF	TGTGCCAGCAGTTACGGACAGGTGGGTGAAGCTTTCTTT
.	TRBV6-5	.	TRBJ1-2	CASSYGIQRNYGYTF	TGTGCCAGCAGTTACGGCATACAGAGAAACTATGGCTACACCTTC
.	TRBV7-9	.	TRBJ2-2	CASKGGAHSTGELFF	TGTGCCAGCAAGGGTGGGGCACACAGCACGGGGGAGCTGTTTTTT
.	TRBV23-1	TRBD1	TRBJ2-6	CASSQSGRQGFSGANVLTF	TGCGCCAGCAGTCAATCGGGGAGACAGGGATTTTCTGGGGCCAACGTCCTGACTTTC
few	TRBV5-1	TRBD1	TRBJ2-7	CASSFGTGYEQYF	TGCGCCAGCAGCTTCGGGACAGGCTACGAGCAGTACTTC
.	TRBV18	.	TRBJ2-1	CASSPGRLGYEQFF	TGTGCCAGCTCACCCGGCCGCCTGGGGTATGAGCAGTTCTTC
few	TRBV5-4	.	TRBJ2-5	CASTTGAQETQYF	TGTGCCAGCACCACCGGGGCCCAAGAGACCCAGTACTTC
.	TRBV28	.	TRBJ1-4	CASSSRRVNEKLFF	TGTGCCAGCAGCAGCAGGAGGGTTAATGAAAAACTGTTTTTT
few	TRBV30	.	TRBJ1-5	CAWSVGGSNQPQHF	TGTGCCTGGAGTGTAGGAGGTAGCAATCAGCCCCAGCATTTT
.	TRBV7-9	.	TRBJ2-4	CASSLMGSHKNIQYF	TGTGCCAGCAGCTTAATGGGGTCTCACAAAAACATTCAGTACTTC
.	TRBV11-2	.	TRBJ2-1	CASSFQMGRHEQFF	TGTGCCAGCAGCTTCCAGATGGGAAGGCATGAGCAGTTCTTC
.	TRBV5-1	.	TRBJ2-5	CASGPEETQYF	TGCGCCAGCGGCCCCGAAGAGACCCAGTACTTC
.	TRBV4-3	TRBD1	TRBJ1-6	CASSAGTGNSPLHF	TGCGCCAGCAGCGCCGGGACAGGGAATTCACCCCTCCACTTT
few	TRBV10-3	TRBD2	TRBJ2-1	CAISMKTSGGVSSYNEQFF	TGTGCCATCAGCATGAAGACTAGCGGGGGAGTGAGCTCCTACAATGAGCAGTTCTTC
once	TRBV5-6	TRBD1	TRBJ2-7	CASSWVDRDSYEQYF	TGTGCCAGCAGCTGGGTGGACAGGGACTCCTACGAGCAGTACTTC
few	TRBV19	.	TRBJ2-7	CASSRVGGSYEQYF	TGTGCCAGTAGTAGAGTCGGGGGCAGCTACGAGCAGTACTTC
.	TRBV4-1	.	TRBJ1-5	CASSPNIGQPQHF	TGCGCCAGCAGCCCAAACATAGGGCAGCCCCAGCATTTT
many	TRBV13	TRBD2	TRBJ2-3	CASRRGGSTDTQYF	TGTGCCAGCCGGCGGGGGGGCAGCACAGATACGCAGTATTTT
few	TRBV11-3	TRBD2	TRBJ2-7	CASSPAGTSIYEQYF	TGTGCCAGCAGCCCTGCCGGGACTAGCATTTACGAGCAGTACTTC
.	TRBV29-1	TRBD1	TRBJ2-7	CSVVRDRAAYEQYF	TGCAGCGTTGTAAGGGACAGGGCAGCCTACGAGCAGTACTTC
.	TRBV7-2	.	TRBJ2-1	CASSSLVLGGSYNEQFF	TGTGCCAGCAGCTCCCTGGTCCTAGGGGGCTCCTACAATGAGCAGTTCTTC
.	TRBV10-3	TRBD1	TRBJ1-2	CAISDRDSYGYTF	TGTGCCATCAGTGACCGGGACAGCTATGGCTACACCTTC
.	TRBV5-1	.	TRBJ2-7	CASSLVAYTYEQYF	TGCGCCAGCAGCTTGGTCGCGTATACCTACGAGCAGTACTTC
.	TRBV6-5	.	TRBJ2-1	CASSYSRNREYEQFF	TGTGCCAGCAGTTACTCGAGGAACAGGGAGTATGAGCAGTTCTTC
few	TRBV4-1	TRBD2	TRBJ2-7	CASSQPLAGGPEQYF	TGCGCCAGCAGCCAGCCACTAGCGGGAGGTCCGGAGCAGTACTTC
.	TRBV4-2	.	TRBJ1-3	CASSQDFAGAGNTIYF	TGTGCCAGCAGCCAAGATTTCGCAGGGGCTGGAAACACCATATATTTT